Listed here are 24 T cell receptor beta chains from one sample, sequenced in a study of shared clonotypes between healthy human individuals. Here immunoSEQ multiplex PCR was the method, and the copy in TCRdb shows in-frame clones only, minus some. The sample carries under 1,100,000 clones, more than 75% recorded once. Input material: memory CD4+ T cells from PBMCs. Subset of the sample: CD45RA-negative fraction. These receptors were collected from a man aged 18-30 years in good health. Some clones in this sample may be carry-over from other donors' samples.

The V gene is TRBV2, the J gene TRBJ1-4, with TRBD1 matching 8 bases. J was trimmed by 8 bases and V by 6 bases; bases with no gene match: 8. The germline gives CDR1 SNHLY, CDR2 FYNNEI. This CDR3 has 14 residues. CDR3 coding DNA: TGTGCCAGCAGGTCGACGACAGGGGAGGAAAAACTGTTTTTT. Amino acids: CASRSTTGEEKLFF.

The chain joins TRBV6-5 to TRBJ2-7, with TRBD1 identical over 9 bases. In germline, CDR1 is MNHEY, CDR2 SVGAGI. With 6 bases clipped from V and 5 bases from J, the junction kept 8 bases outside the gene matches. The CDR3 is 14 residues long. The CDR3 DNA follows: TGTGCCAGCAGAGCTTGGGACAGGGAAAACGAGCAGTACTTC. As protein: CASRAWDRENEQYF.

On this clone: The same CDR3 is also encoded by other DNA sequences in this sample. The rearrangement links TRBV5-1 to TRBJ1-1; D might be TRBD1 (5 bases). Trimming left V 2 bases short and J 1 base short, with 9 bases between. The CDR3 covers 14 residues. Per the germline V gene, CDR1 is SGHRS and CDR2 is YFSETQ. The CDR3 protein is CASSFDSRNTEAFF. The CDR3 DNA sequence: TGCGCCAGCAGCTTTGACAGTCGGAACACTGAAGCTTTCTTT.

This sequence joins TRBV19 and TRBJ2-5; D assignment may be TRBD1 or TRBD2 (5 bases each). Germline-derived CDR1 and CDR2 are LNHDA and SQIVND (reference sequence). CDR3 size: 14 residues. Deletions cut 3 bases from V and 4 bases from J, with 12 bases between. The CDR3 sequence: CASSMDGGGETQYF. The CDR3 bases are TGTGCCAGTAGTATGGATGGGGGTGGAGAGACCCAGTACTTC.

J is TRBJ2-3 and V is TRBV4-1; 12 bases are shared with TRBD2. Germline loops: CDR1 MGHRA, CDR2 YSYEKL. The CDR3 consists of 18 residues. J gave up 0 bases and V 3 bases, and 7 bases lay outside the gene matches. CDR3 region: CASSHASGRATSTDTQYF. CDR3 DNA sequence: TGCGCCAGCAGCCATGCTAGCGGGAGGGCAACTAGCACAGATACGCAGTATTTT.

The chain employs TRBV30 and TRBJ1-4, with 7 bases identical to TRBD1. Germline CDR1 reads GTSNPN; CDR2 reads SVGIG (reference sequence). The CDR3 length is 18 residues. Trimming cost V 2 bases and J 0 bases; bases outside gene matches: 12. The CDR3 region has the DNA TGTGCCTGGAGTCCTCCCGGGACAGAAGTTGCAACTAATGAAAAACTGTTTTTT. This encodes CAWSPPGTEVATNEKLFF.

V and J are TRBV6-1 and TRBJ1-1; D not certain. Germline-derived CDR1 and CDR2 are MNHNS and SASEGT. This CDR3 region has 13 residues. Trimming pared 3 bases from V and 9 bases from J, leaving 14 bases between. The CDR3 DNA follows: TGTGCCAGCAGTGAGGCCCAGGCCCAGAAAGCTTTCTTT. Encoded protein: CASSEAQAQKAFF.

With regard to this clone: This likely traces to a read error, being one base from a far larger clone. The chain is built from TRBV28 and TRBJ2-2; D remains ambiguous. The CDR3 is made up of 16 amino acids. Germline V gives CDR1 MDHEN, CDR2 SYDVKM. DNA for the CDR3: TGTACCAGCAGTTTATCTTCCCTCCGGGCCGCCGGGGAGCTGTTTTTT. Translated: CTSSLSSLRAAGELFF.

This sequence joins TRBV30 and TRBJ2-5, with D possibly TRBD2 on 6 matching bases. V dropped 5 bases and J dropped 7 bases, with 11 bases sitting between them. The CDR3 sequence is 11 residues long. Germline CDR1 and CDR2: GTSNPN and SVGIG (reference sequence). The CDR3 DNA sequence: TGTGCCTGGGGCATGGGAGGGACCCAGTACTTC. This codes for CAWGMGGTQYF. Together with reference TRBV30 and TRBJ2-5, the CDR3 gives the full variable domain: SQTIHQWPATLVQPVGSPLSLECTVEGTSNPNLYWYRQAAGRGLQLLFYSVGIGQISSEVPQNLSASRPQDRQFILSSKKLLLSDSGFYLCAWGMGGTQYFGPGTRLLVL.

This chain joins TRBV7-9 and TRBJ2-5; D is uncertain. CDR3 size: 12 residues. The V and J ends lost 8 bases and 5 bases respectively, with 12 bases between them. Germline CDR1 and CDR2: SEHNR and FQNEAQ (reference sequence). CDR3 nucleotide sequence: TGTGCCAGCGGCTGGGATTGGGAGACCCAGTACTTC. Amino acid sequence: CASGWDWETQYF.

This clone was recorded only once. The chain carries TRBV4-1 and TRBJ2-7, with 9 bases fitting TRBD2. There are 15 residues in the CDR3. Germline V CDR1 and CDR2: MGHRA, YSYEKL. Trimming cost V 1 base and J 6 bases; bases outside gene matches: 7. CDR3 sequence reads: CASSQVLAGVREQYF. CDR3 in DNA: TGCGCCAGCAGCCAAGTACTAGCGGGCGTCCGCGAGCAGTACTTC.

The CDR3 here is CSARSMDTQYF. The CDR3, as DNA: TGCAGTGCTCGCTCAATGGATACGCAGTATTTT. The chain recombines TRBV20-1 with TRBJ2-3; D gene ambiguous. The V and J ends lost 5 bases and 6 bases respectively, with 9 bases between them. Germline values: CDR1 DFQATT, CDR2 SNEGSKA (reference sequence). This CDR3 spans 11 amino acids.

CDR3 loop: CASSLLSLGYYGYTF. For the CDR3, the DNA is TGTGCCAGCAGTTTACTCAGCCTGGGGTACTATGGCTACACCTTC. This chain uses TRBV28 with TRBJ1-2; D ambiguous. The CDR3 runs 15 residues. The germline CDR1 and CDR2 sequences are MDHEN and SYDVKM. Deletions cut 2 bases from V and 3 bases from J, with 13 bases between.

The chain has TRBV25-1 and TRBJ1-2; 9 positions agree with TRBD1. In germline, CDR1 is MGHDK, CDR2 SYGVNS. Unmatched junction bases numbered 6, after V lost 8 bases and J lost 8 bases. The CDR3 covers 12 residues. The CDR3 loop is CASEQGAEGYTF. For the CDR3, the DNA is TGTGCCAGCGAACAGGGGGCGGAGGGCTACACCTTC.

This chain uses TRBV18 with TRBJ1-1; perhaps TRBD1 as D (6 bases). Per the germline V gene, CDR1 is KGHSH and CDR2 is LQKENI. The V end was cut by 3 bases, the J end by 5 bases, with 16 bases between. CDR3 size: 15 residues. Here the CDR3 reads CASSPSGGARTEAFF. The CDR3, as DNA: TGTGCCAGCTCACCTAGTGGGGGCGCGAGAACTGAAGCTTTCTTT.

This rearrangement joins TRBV11-2 to TRBJ2-1, with D uncertain. CDR1 is SGHAT, CDR2 FQNNGV, per germline. Trimming left V 5 bases short and J 9 bases short, with 20 bases between. The CDR3 runs to 15 residues. The DNA for the CDR3 is TGTGCCAGCAGCCTCGGTGACGGGTGGGTGGGTGAGCAGTTCTTC. Translating it yields CASSLGDGWVGEQFF.

The chain combines TRBV6-1 with TRBJ2-1; 10 bases agree with TRBD2. V trimming: 5 bases; J trimming: 4 bases; junction bases outside the gene matches: 5. Germline values: CDR1 MNHNS, CDR2 SASEGT. The CDR3 has 15 residues. The CDR3 sequence: CASSLGLADYNEQFF. Written as DNA, the CDR3 is TGTGCCAGCAGTCTCGGACTAGCGGATTACAATGAGCAGTTCTTC.

This clone was recorded only once. The rearrangement links TRBV25-1 to TRBJ2-1; a possible D gene is TRBD2 (5 bases). Germline CDR1 MGHDK, CDR2 SYGVNS. The CDR3 is 15 residues long. The V end was cut by 3 bases, the J end by 0 bases, with 9 bases between. DNA of the CDR3: TGTGCCAGCAGTGACTTTGGGAGCTCCTACAATGAGCAGTTCTTC. Amino acid sequence: CASSDFGSSYNEQFF.

The chain joins TRBV5-8 to TRBJ2-1, with a tentative D call TRBD1 (6 bases). This CDR3 is built from 15 residues. Trimming left V 5 bases short and J 0 bases short, with 12 bases between. Per germline, CDR1 SGHTS and CDR2 YDEGEE. The CDR3 spells CASSRRGSSYNEQFF. Here the CDR3 DNA reads TGTGCCAGCAGTCGCAGGGGTTCCTCCTACAATGAGCAGTTCTTC.

The chain couples TRBV5-1 to TRBJ2-1; 9 bases are shared with TRBD2. V shed 4 bases, J shed 6 bases, and the junction held 8 bases outside the gene matches. The CDR3 extends over 15 amino acids. The germline V gene has CDR1 SGHRS and CDR2 YFSETQ. The CDR3 sequence is CASSPFRGLANEQFF. CDR3 bases: TGCGCCAGCAGCCCGTTCAGGGGACTAGCCAATGAGCAGTTCTTC.

The chain carries TRBV28 and TRBJ1-2; 7 bases fit TRBD1. The CDR3 is 14 residues long. With 3 bases clipped from V and 4 bases from J, the junction kept 5 bases outside the gene matches. Germline CDR1 and CDR2: MDHEN and SYDVKM. This CDR3 reads CASSLGTAGYGYTF. CDR3 coding DNA: TGTGCCAGCAGTTTGGGGACAGCGGGCTATGGCTACACCTTC.

This clone was seen only a few times. The chain employs TRBV2 and TRBJ1-3, with D tentatively TRBD1 (5 bases). The V gene's germline CDR1 is SNHLY and CDR2 FYNNEI. This CDR3 is 14 amino acids long. The V and J ends lost 4 bases and 5 bases respectively, with 12 bases between them. CDR3 amino acids: CASSVERGRNTIYF. The CDR3 DNA reads as TGTGCCAGCAGTGTAGAGCGGGGGAGAAACACCATATATTTT.

The chain joins TRBV7-9 to TRBJ2-7; maybe TRBD1 (6 bases). Per the germline V gene, CDR1 is SEHNR and CDR2 is FQNEAQ (reference sequence). The CDR3 has 13 residues. The V end was cut by 5 bases, the J end by 3 bases, with 11 bases between. Here the CDR3 reads CASSPDSNYEQYF. In DNA, the CDR3 is TGTGCCAGCAGCCCGGACAGTAACTACGAGCAGTACTTC.

The V call is TRBV19, the J call TRBJ2-6; D is ambiguous. The germline V gene has CDR1 LNHDA and CDR2 SQIVND (reference sequence). V was pared by 3 bases and J by 2 bases, with 8 bases between. The CDR3 consists of 15 residues. For the CDR3, the DNA is TGTGCCAGTAGTATCGGCAGTGCTGGGGCCAACGTCCTGACTTTC. Translated, it gives CASSIGSAGANVLTF.